This T cell receptor beta chain was profiled in a study of T-cell reconstitution after alpha-beta-depleted transplantation in children. CDR1 and CDR2 (germline): SGHDT, YYEEEE. There are 16 residues in the CDR3. V lost 1 base to trimming and J lost 8 bases, with 16 bases between them. General study points: Several patients had high TCRbeta diversity at day 60; it came from surviving recipient T cells and thymic progenitors. When one year had passed after transplant, most T-cell counts and diversity came from newly produced T cells. Reports say that about two months after transplant, the alpha-beta T cells came out of several hundred graft clones that had expanded.

This clonotype was found a few times. Antigen unknown. Using unique molecular identifiers, the investigators prepared the TCRbeta library. One entry per CDR3 protein results from TCRdb running MiXCR on the PCR reads. The sample lists about a million distinct CDR3 sequences, roughly 29% seen once, with under 30% in the top ten. This sequence originates from a boy younger than two who had a stem cell transplant for SCID, so the T cells may come from the graft donor. Source: PBMCs, mostly from graft donor cells, taken 360 days after TCRalphabeta/CD19-depleted stem cell transplant. The chain combines TRBV5-6 with TRBJ1-6, with D possibly being TRBD1 (5 bases). The CDR3 reads CASSLPGPRRDSPLHF. The DNA of the CDR3 is TGTGCCAGCAGCTTGCCAGGGCCTCGGCGGGATTCACCCCTCCACTTT.